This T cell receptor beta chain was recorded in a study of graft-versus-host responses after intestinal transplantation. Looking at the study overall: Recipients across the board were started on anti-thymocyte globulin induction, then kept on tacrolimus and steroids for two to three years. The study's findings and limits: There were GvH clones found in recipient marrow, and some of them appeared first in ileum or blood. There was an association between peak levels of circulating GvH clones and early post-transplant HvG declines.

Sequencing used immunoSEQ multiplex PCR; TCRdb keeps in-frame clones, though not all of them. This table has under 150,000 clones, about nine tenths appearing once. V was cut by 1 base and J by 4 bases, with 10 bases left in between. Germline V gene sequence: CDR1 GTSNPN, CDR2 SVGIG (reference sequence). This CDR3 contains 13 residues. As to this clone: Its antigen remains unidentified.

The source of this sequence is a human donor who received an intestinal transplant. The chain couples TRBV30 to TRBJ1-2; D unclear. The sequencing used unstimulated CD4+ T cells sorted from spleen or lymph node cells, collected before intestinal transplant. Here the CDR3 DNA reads TGTGCCTGGAGTGACGGGTTCGGCTATGGCTACACCTTC. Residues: CAWSDGFGYGYTF.